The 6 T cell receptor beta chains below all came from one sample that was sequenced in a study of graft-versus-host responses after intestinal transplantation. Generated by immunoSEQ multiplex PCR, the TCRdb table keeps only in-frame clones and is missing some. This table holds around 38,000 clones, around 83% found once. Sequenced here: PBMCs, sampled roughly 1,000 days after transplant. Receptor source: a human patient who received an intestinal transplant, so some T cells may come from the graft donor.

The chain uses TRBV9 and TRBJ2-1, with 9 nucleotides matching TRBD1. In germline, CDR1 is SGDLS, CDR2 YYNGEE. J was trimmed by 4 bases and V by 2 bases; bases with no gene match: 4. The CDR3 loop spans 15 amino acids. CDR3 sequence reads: CASSVGTGKYNEQFF. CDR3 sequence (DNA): TGTGCCAGCAGCGTCGGGACAGGGAAGTACAATGAGCAGTTCTTC.

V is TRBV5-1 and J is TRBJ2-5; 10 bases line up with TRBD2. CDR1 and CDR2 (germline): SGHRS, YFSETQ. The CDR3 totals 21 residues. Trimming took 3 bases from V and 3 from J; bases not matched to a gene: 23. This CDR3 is CASSSVESSGLADSIEETQYF. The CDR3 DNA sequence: TGCGCCAGCAGCTCGGTTGAGAGTAGCGGACTAGCGGACTCTATCGAAGAGACCCAGTACTTC.

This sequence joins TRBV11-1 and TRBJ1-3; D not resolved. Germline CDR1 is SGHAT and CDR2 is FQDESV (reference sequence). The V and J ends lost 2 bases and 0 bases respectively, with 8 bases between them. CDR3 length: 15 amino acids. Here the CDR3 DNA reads TGTGCCAGCAGCTTACGTCGGGCCTCTGGAAACACCATATATTTT. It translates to CASSLRRASGNTIYF.

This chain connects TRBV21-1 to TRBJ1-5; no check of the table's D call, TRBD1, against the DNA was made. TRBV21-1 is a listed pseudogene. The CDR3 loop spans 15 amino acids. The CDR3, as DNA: TGTGCCAGCAGCAACAGGGGCCTGGTCTGTGGAACCCAGCATTTT. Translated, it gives CASSNRGLVCGTQHF.

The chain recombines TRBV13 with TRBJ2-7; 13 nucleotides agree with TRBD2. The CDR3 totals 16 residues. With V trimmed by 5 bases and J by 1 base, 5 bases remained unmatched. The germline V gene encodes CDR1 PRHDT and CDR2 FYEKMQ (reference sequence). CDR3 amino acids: CASSIWTSGRSYEQYF. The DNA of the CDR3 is TGTGCCAGCAGCATCTGGACTAGCGGGAGATCCTACGAGCAGTACTTC.

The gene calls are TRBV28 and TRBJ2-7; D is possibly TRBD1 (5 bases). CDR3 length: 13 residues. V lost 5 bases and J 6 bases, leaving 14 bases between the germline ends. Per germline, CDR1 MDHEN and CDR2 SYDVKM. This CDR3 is CASSTFSGSEQYF. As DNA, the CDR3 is TGTGCCAGCAGTACCTTTTCAGGGTCCGAGCAGTACTTC.